A selection of T cell receptor beta chains follows, all from one sample in a study of PD-1 blockade in classical Hodgkin lymphoma. Method: immunoSEQ multiplex PCR; TCRdb's copy keeps in-frame clones and lacks some. The table records under 75,000 clones, roughly 91% of them present only once. The sample was peripheral blood mononuclear cells (PBMCs), taken before the second cycle of nivolumab. These receptors were obtained from a human donor with classical Hodgkin lymphoma. Each CDR3 is given with its conserved first and last residue. A D gene is named only where the DNA matches it firmly. Not all rows give a size; the values are once, few, many and, for expanded clones, a class.

j_gene,abundance,v_gene,d_gene,CDR3nt,CDR3aa
TRBJ2-7,-,TRBV27,TRBD2,TGTGCCAGCAGACCCGGGACTAGCGGGGGCTACGAGCAGTACTTC,CASRPGTSGGYEQYF
TRBJ2-7,once,TRBV18,-,TGTGCCAGCTCACAGGGGCTTACCTACGAGCAGTACTTC,CASSQGLTYEQYF
TRBJ2-7,once,TRBV30,-,TGTGCCTGGAGTCCTGACTACGAGCAGTACTTC,CAWSPDYEQYF
TRBJ1-4,-,TRBV5-1,-,TGCGCCAGCAGCTTGGAAGTCTGGGGGCGGGAAAAACTGTTTTTT,CASSLEVWGREKLFF
TRBJ2-7,-,TRBV6-5,-,TGTGCCAGCAGTTTTGGGGTCGAGCAGTACTTC,CASSFGVEQYF
TRBJ1-5,once,TRBV5-4,TRBD1,TGTGCCAGCAGCTTGGATGGACAGGGGGGACAGCCCCAGCATTTT,CASSLDGQGGQPQHF
TRBJ1-2,-,TRBV5-1,TRBD1,TGCGCCAGCAGCTTGGACCCCTCTCCGGGACAGAGCTATGGCTACACCTTC,CASSLDPSPGQSYGYTF
TRBJ1-1,-,TRBV7-8,TRBD1,TGTGCCAGCAGCTTAGGGGGGGACAGGGAAGCTTTCTTT,CASSLGGDREAFF
TRBJ1-2,-,TRBV12-5,-,TGTGCTAGTGGTTTGGTTCTTAACACGGAGTATGGCTACACCTTC,CASGLVLNTEYGYTF
TRBJ2-3,-,TRBV5-1,-,TGCGCCAGCAGCTTCATCCAGGGCCCTAATACGCAGTATTTT,CASSFIQGPNTQYF
TRBJ1-2,once,TRBV11-2,-,TGTGCCAGCAGCTTGGGATCCCGGGGGGGATATGGCTACACCTTC,CASSLGSRGGYGYTF
TRBJ2-1,-,TRBV11-2,TRBD2,TGTGCCAGCAGCTTCGGGCGGGGGGCGTACAATGAGCAGTTCTTC,CASSFGRGAYNEQFF
TRBJ1-4,once,TRBV4-2,-,TGTGCCAGTCGGACAACTAATGAAAAACTGTTTTTT,CASRTTNEKLFF
TRBJ2-2,-,TRBV28,TRBD2,TGTGCCAGCAGTTTAATCGGGCTAGCGGGGGGCAACACCGGGGAGCTGTTTTTT,CASSLIGLAGGNTGELFF
TRBJ2-7,-,TRBV5-1,TRBD1,TGCGCCAGCAGCAAGGGACAGGGCGTCGCCTCCTACGAGCAGTACTTC,CASSKGQGVASYEQYF
TRBJ1-1,-,TRBV30,-,TGTGCCTGGAGTGTTGGTAACACTGAAGCTTTCTTT,CAWSVGNTEAFF
TRBJ1-3,-,TRBV6-6,-,TGTGCCAGCCCAGGGCCCTCTGGAAACACCATATATTTT,CASPGPSGNTIYF
TRBJ2-1,-,TRBV5-1,TRBD2,TGCGCCAGCAGCTTTAGCGGGGGCAGGAACAATGAGCAGTTCTTC,CASSFSGGRNNEQFF
TRBJ1-5,-,TRBV6-1,TRBD1,TGTGCCAGCACATTAGGGACAGTCAGCAATCAGCCCCAGCATTTT,CASTLGTVSNQPQHF
TRBJ2-2,-,TRBV5-1,TRBD2,TGCGCCAGCAGTCGCGGGGGGCCCTCCACCGGGGAGCTGTTTTTT,CASSRGGPSTGELFF
TRBJ2-7,-,TRBV7-9,-,TGTGCCAGCAGCCCAATGACAGGGGAGGGACACGAGCAGTACTTC,CASSPMTGEGHEQYF
TRBJ1-1,-,TRBV6-5,-,TGTGCCAGCAGTACAGGGTGGAACACTGAAGCTTTCTTT,CASSTGWNTEAFF
TRBJ2-2,-,TRBV9,-,TGTGCCAGCAGCGTTCGCGGGGAGCTGTTTTTT,CASSVRGELFF
TRBJ1-2,-,TRBV4-1,-,TGCGCCAGCAGCGCCGGTGAAGGGCGGCAATATGGCTACACCTTC,CASSAGEGRQYGYTF
TRBJ2-7,-,TRBV14,-,TGTGCCAGCAGCACGGGACGATGGGAGCAGTACTTC,CASSTGRWEQYF
TRBJ1-1,-,TRBV6-5,TRBD1,TGTGCCAGCAGCCGACAGGGACCCAACACTGAAGCTTTCTTT,CASSRQGPNTEAFF
TRBJ1-5,-,TRBV28,-,TGTGCCAGCAGTTTTCAGGACAGTTATAGCAATCAGCCCCAGCATTTT,CASSFQDSYSNQPQHF
TRBJ1-4,-,TRBV2,TRBD1,TGTGCCAATAGGATGGGACAGGGCACTAATGAAAAACTGTTTTTT,CANRMGQGTNEKLFF
TRBJ1-4,-,TRBV18,-,TGTGCCAGCTCACCTGGACAGTCCTTAACTAATGAAAAACTGTTTTTT,CASSPGQSLTNEKLFF
TRBJ1-2,-,TRBV7-9,-,TGTGCCAGCAGCCCCGGGAACTATGGCTACACCTTC,CASSPGNYGYTF
TRBJ1-5,-,TRBV10-2,TRBD1,TGCGCCAGCAGTGAGCTGGGGACAGGGAAACAGCCCCAGCATTTT,CASSELGTGKQPQHF
TRBJ1-4,-,TRBV18,-,TGTGCCAGCTCACCGATAACTAATGAAAAACTGTTTTTT,CASSPITNEKLFF
TRBJ2-7,-,TRBV2,TRBD2,TGTGCCAGCAGTGCCGGGACTAGCTCTCCCTACGAGCAGTACTTC,CASSAGTSSPYEQYF
TRBJ1-3,-,TRBV5-1,-,TGCGCCAGCAGCACACCGACTGCCTCTGGAAACACCATATATTTT,CASSTPTASGNTIYF
TRBJ1-2,-,TRBV5-1,-,TGCGCCAGCAGCCCGGGGGGATCCGAAAACTATGGCTACACCTTC,CASSPGGSENYGYTF
TRBJ1-2,-,TRBV9,-,TGTGCCAGCAGCGTAGTGACACTAGCTAACTATGGCTACACCTTC,CASSVVTLANYGYTF
TRBJ2-2,-,TRBV4-1,TRBD1,TGCGCCAGCAACTTGGGACAGCTAAACACCGGGGAGCTGTTTTTT,CASNLGQLNTGELFF
TRBJ2-3,-,TRBV5-1,-,TGCGCCAGCAGCTCTTTGCCCGGGTCGAACACAGATACGCAGTATTTT,CASSSLPGSNTDTQYF
TRBJ1-6,-,TRBV15,TRBD1,TGTGCCACCAGCAAGACAGGGACGGCGTCACCCCTCCACTTT,CATSKTGTASPLHF
TRBJ1-2,-,TRBV5-6,-,TGTGCCAGCAGCTTGGGGGACAACTATGGCTACACCTTC,CASSLGDNYGYTF
TRBJ2-2,-,TRBV19,-,TGTGCCAGTAGTATACAGGGTCGGGGCACCGGGGAGCTGTTTTTT,CASSIQGRGTGELFF
TRBJ1-4,-,TRBV2,-,TGTGCCAGCAGTAAGACAGGCATAGCAACTAATGAAAAACTGTTTTTT,CASSKTGIATNEKLFF
TRBJ1-6,few,TRBV2,-,TGTGCCAGCAGGACAACTTCACCCCTCCACTTT,CASRTTSPLHF
TRBJ2-1,once,TRBV30,-,TGTGCCTGGAGTGCCAGTTACAATGAGCAGTTCTTC,CAWSASYNEQFF
TRBJ1-1,-,TRBV5-1,-,TGCGCCAGCAGCTTGCAGTCGGTCGGCAGCAACACTGAAGCTTTCTTT,CASSLQSVGSNTEAFF
TRBJ1-1,few,TRBV30,-,TGTGCCTGGAGTTTTGGGGGGCTGAACACTGAAGCTTTCTTT,CAWSFGGLNTEAFF
TRBJ2-3,-,TRBV7-6,-,TGTGCCAGCAGCCCCACAGCGTACGAAGATACGCAGTATTTT,CASSPTAYEDTQYF
TRBJ1-2,-,TRBV6-6,-,TGTGCCAGCAGTTTGATCGGGAACTATGGCTACACCTTC,CASSLIGNYGYTF
TRBJ1-1,-,TRBV11-3,-,TGTGCCAGCAGCAAGGGGAACACTGAAGCTTTCTTT,CASSKGNTEAFF
TRBJ2-7,-,TRBV27,-,TGTGCCAGCAGTCCCACCCCGGAAGGGGTCGAGCAGTACTTC,CASSPTPEGVEQYF
TRBJ2-7,-,TRBV19,TRBD1,TGTGCCAGTAGGGGACAGGGTCCCTACGAGCAGTACTTC,CASRGQGPYEQYF
TRBJ2-5,-,TRBV2,TRBD1,TGTGCCAGCAGCGAAGGGGGACAGGGGGCTTGGGAGACCCAGTACTTC,CASSEGGQGAWETQYF